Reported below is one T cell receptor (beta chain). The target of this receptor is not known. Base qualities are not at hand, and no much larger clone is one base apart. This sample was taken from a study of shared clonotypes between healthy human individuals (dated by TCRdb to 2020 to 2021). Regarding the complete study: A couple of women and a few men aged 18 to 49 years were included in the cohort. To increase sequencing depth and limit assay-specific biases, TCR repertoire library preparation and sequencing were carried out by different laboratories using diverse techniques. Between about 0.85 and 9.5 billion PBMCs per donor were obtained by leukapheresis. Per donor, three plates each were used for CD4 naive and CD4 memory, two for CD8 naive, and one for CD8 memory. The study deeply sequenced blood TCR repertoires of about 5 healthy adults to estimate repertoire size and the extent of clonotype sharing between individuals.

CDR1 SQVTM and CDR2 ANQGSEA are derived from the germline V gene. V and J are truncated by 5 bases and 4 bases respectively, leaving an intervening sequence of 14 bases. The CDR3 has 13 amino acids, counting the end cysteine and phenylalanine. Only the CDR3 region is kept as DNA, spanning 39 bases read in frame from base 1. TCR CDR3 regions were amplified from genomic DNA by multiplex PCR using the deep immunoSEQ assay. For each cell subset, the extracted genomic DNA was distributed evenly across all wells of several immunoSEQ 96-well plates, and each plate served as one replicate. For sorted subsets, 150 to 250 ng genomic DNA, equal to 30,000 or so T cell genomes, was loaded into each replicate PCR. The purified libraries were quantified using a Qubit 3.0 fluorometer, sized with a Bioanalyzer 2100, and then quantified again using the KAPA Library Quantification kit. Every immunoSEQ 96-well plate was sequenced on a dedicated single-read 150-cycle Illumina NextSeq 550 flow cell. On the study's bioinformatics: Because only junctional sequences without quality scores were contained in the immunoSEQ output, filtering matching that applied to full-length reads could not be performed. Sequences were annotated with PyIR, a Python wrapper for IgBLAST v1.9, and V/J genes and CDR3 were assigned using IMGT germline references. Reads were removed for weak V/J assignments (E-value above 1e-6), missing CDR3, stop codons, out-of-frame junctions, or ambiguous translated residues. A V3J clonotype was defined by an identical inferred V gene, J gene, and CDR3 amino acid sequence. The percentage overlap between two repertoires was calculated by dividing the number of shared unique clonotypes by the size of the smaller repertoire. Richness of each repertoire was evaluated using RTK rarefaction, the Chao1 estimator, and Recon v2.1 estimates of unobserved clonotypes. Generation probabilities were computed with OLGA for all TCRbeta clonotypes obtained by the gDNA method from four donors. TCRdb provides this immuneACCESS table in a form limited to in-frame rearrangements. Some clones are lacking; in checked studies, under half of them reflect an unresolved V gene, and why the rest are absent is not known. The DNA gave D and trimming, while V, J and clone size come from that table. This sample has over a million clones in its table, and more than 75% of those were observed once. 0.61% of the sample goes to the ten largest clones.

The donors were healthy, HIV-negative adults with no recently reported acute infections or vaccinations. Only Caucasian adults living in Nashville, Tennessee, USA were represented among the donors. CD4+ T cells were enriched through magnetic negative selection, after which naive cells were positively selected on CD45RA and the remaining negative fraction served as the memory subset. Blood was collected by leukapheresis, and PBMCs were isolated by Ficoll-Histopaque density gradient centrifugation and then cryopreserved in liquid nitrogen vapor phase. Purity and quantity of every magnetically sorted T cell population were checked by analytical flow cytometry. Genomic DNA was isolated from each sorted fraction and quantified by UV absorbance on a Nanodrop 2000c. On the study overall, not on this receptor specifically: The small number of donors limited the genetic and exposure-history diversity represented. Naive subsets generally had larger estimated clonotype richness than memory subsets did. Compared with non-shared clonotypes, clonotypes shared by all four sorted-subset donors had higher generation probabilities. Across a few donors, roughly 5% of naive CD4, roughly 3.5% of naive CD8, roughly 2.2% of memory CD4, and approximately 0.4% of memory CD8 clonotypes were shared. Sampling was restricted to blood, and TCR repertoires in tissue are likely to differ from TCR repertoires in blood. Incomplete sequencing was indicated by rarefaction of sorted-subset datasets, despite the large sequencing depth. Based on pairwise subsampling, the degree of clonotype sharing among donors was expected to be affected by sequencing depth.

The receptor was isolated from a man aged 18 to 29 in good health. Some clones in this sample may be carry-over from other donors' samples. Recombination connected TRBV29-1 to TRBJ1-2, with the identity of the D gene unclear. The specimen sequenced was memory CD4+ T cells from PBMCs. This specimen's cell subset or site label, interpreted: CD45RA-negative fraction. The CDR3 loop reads CSVSIYLGYGYTF. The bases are TGCAGCGTTTCCATCTACCTAGGCTATGGCTACACCTTC.